The 12 T cell receptor beta chains below all came from one sample that was sequenced in a study of T cell responses to AZD1222 COVID-19 vaccine. Only in-frame clones appear in the TCRdb table, and some are missing; sequencing was by immunoSEQ multiplex PCR. The sample yields tens of thousands of clones, approximately 86% seen once. Source: peripheral blood, taken on day 0 of MenACWY control vaccination. These TCRs come from an adult in good health.

This rearrangement joins TRBV7-2 to TRBJ2-7; 7 bases fit TRBD2. The CDR3 loop spans 13 amino acids. Trimming removed 5 bases from V and 10 bases from J; junction bases left unmatched: 11. Germline assignment: CDR1 SGHTA and CDR2 FQGNSA. The CDR3 protein is CASSAAVAGDQYF. In nucleotides, the CDR3 is TGTGCCAGCAGCGCCGCCGTTGCGGGGGATCAGTACTTC.

The V and J genes are TRBV7-2 and TRBJ2-7, with D tentatively TRBD1 (6 bases). V gave up 5 bases and J gave up 4 bases, with 18 bases separating them. CDR3 length: 15 amino acids. CDR1 is SGHTA and CDR2 is FQGNSA in the germline V gene. The DNA of the CDR3 is TGTGCCAGCAGCGTTTCTAGGACAGTCAGTTACGAGCAGTACTTC. It encodes CASSVSRTVSYEQYF. Filled out from reference TRBV7-2 and TRBJ2-7, the complete variable domain reads GAGVSQSPSNKVTEKGKDVELRCDPISGHTALYWYRQSLGQGLEFLIYFQGNSAPDKSGLPSDRFSAERTGGSVSTLTIQRTQQEDSAVYLCASSVSRTVSYEQYFGPGTRLTVT.

The chain employs TRBV4-1 and TRBJ2-5; possibly TRBD2 for D (6 bases). CDR3 length: 14 residues. Germline CDR1 MGHRA, CDR2 YSYEKL. The germline V and J ends were trimmed by 3 bases and 3 bases, with 11 bases remaining between them. The CDR3 here is CASSHGGEKETQYF. The CDR3 DNA is TGCGCCAGCAGCCATGGCGGGGAAAAAGAGACCCAGTACTTC.

The chain recombines TRBV19 with TRBJ1-5; D possibly corresponds to TRBD1 (5 bases). CDR1 and CDR2 (germline): LNHDA, SQIVND (reference sequence). Trimming took 3 bases from V and 1 from J, leaving 7 bases between them. The CDR3 consists of 14 residues. CDR3 nucleotide sequence: TGTGCCAGTAGTATGGAGGGGAGCAATCAGCCCCAGCATTTT. It codes for CASSMEGSNQPQHF.

The V gene is TRBV19, the J gene TRBJ1-1; no reliable D call. Between the trimmed V and J ends, which lost 0 bases and 6 bases, there was a span of 8 bases. In germline, CDR1 is LNHDA, CDR2 SQIVND (reference sequence). This CDR3 has 13 residues. The CDR3, as DNA: TGTGCCAGTAGTATAGAGTGGAGTTCTGAAGCTTTCTTT. Its protein product is CASSIEWSSEAFF.

The chain joins TRBV4-3 to TRBJ1-5; 7 nucleotides align to TRBD1. The CDR3 runs 16 residues. CDR1 LGHNA and CDR2 YSLEER come from the germline V gene. After removal of 0 bases from V and 4 bases from J, the junction contained 6 bases not matched to a gene. The CDR3 here is CASSQERQGVNQPQHF. The DNA of the CDR3 is TGCGCCAGCAGCCAAGAGAGGCAGGGGGTGAATCAGCCCCAGCATTTT.

This clone was counted between two and nine times. The chain is built from TRBV28 and TRBJ1-2; D is undetermined. The germline V gene encodes CDR1 MDHEN and CDR2 SYDVKM. Trimming stripped 3 bases from V and 6 bases from J, with 11 bases between. This CDR3 has 13 amino acids. CDR3 sequence (DNA): TGTGCCAGCAGTTTCGCGGGCAGTGATGGCTACACCTTC. Protein sequence: CASSFAGSDGYTF.

Only one count was recorded for this clone. V gene TRBV19 combines with J gene TRBJ1-1, with D maybe TRBD1 (5 bases). Per the germline V gene, CDR1 is LNHDA and CDR2 is SQIVND (reference sequence). V was pared by 3 bases and J by 1 base, with 9 bases between. The CDR3 has 14 amino acids. The CDR3 DNA reads TGTGCCAGTAGTATGGGGGTTTCGAACACTGAAGCTTTCTTT. It specifies CASSMGVSNTEAFF.

This sequence joins TRBV18 and TRBJ1-6; unclear D gene. Germline lookup yields CDR1 KGHSH and CDR2 LQKENI. The germline V and J ends were trimmed by 1 base and 0 bases, with 1 base remaining between them. The CDR3 is made up of 14 amino acids. CDR3 DNA: TGTGCCAGCTCACCACTCTCCTATAATTCACCCCTCCACTTT. This gives the protein CASSPLSYNSPLHF.

This clone was counted a single time. For the CDR3, the DNA is TGTGCCAGCAGTGAGTCCGGGGTTGGCTACACCTTC. Its protein product is CASSESGVGYTF. The V gene is TRBV6-4, the J gene TRBJ1-2; D gene uncertain. Germline lookup yields CDR1 MRHNA and CDR2 SNTAGT. The CDR3 totals 12 residues. The V end lost 3 bases, the J end lost 7 bases, and 9 bases lay between the germline ends.

The J gene is TRBJ1-3, the V gene TRBV4-2; no clear D. V lost 1 base and J 0 bases, leaving 7 bases between the germline ends. The CDR3 extends over 15 amino acids. Germline V gene lookup returns CDR1 LGHNA and CDR2 YNFKEQ. The CDR3 DNA reads as TGTGCCAGCAGCCAAGTAGTCGACTCTGGAAACACCATATATTTT. The encoded protein is CASSQVVDSGNTIYF.

V and J are TRBV21-1 and TRBJ2-2; the table's D gene call, TRBD1, was not cross checked with the DNA. TRBV21-1 is described as a pseudogene. CDR3 length: 20 residues. CDR3: CASSKVPRQGSKTNTGELFF. The CDR3 nucleotides read TGTGCCAGCAGCAAAGTTCCCAGACAGGGGAGCAAAACGAACACCGGGGAGCTGTTTTTT.